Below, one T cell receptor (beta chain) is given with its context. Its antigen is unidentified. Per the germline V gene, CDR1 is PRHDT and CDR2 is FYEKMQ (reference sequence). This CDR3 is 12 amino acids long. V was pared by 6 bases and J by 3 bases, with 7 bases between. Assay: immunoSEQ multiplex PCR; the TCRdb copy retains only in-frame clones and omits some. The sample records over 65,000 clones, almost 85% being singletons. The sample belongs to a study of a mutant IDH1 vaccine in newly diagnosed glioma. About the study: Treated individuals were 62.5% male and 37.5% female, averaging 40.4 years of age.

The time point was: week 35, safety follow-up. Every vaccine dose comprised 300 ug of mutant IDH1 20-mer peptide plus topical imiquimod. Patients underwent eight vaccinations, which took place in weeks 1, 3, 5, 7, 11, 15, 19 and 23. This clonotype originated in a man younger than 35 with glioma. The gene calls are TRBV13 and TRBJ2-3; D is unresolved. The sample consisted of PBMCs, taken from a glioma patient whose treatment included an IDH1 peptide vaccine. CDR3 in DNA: TGTGCCAGCAGGCTAGGGACAGATACGCAGTATTTT. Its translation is CASRLGTDTQYF. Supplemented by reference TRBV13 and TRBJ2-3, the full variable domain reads AAGVIQSPRHLIKEKRETATLKCYPIPRHDTVYWYQQGPGQDPQFLISFYEKMQSDKGSIPDRFSAQQFSDYHSELNMSSLELGDSALYFCASRLGTDTQYFGPGTRLTVL.